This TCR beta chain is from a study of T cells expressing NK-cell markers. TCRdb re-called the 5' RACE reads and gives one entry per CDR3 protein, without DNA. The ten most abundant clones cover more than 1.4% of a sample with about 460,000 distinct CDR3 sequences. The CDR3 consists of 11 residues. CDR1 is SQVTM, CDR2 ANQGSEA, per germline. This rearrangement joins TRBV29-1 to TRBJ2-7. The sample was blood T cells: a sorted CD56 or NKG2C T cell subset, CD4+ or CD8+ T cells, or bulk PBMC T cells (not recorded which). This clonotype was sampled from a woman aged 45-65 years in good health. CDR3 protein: CSVENSYEQYF.